The present TCR beta chain was sequenced within a study of OX40 agonist ivuxolimab in advanced cancers. The wider study: Ivuxolimab is a fully human IgG2 antibody that activates OX40 (CD134).

Libraries were prepared by immunoSEQ multiplex PCR; TCRdb keeps only in-frame clonotypes and omits some of them. The table shows about 150,000 clones, with 90% to 95% occurring only once. Exclusion applied to patients with autoimmune disease history or systemic immunosuppression. Comment on this clone: Its antigen is as yet unknown.

Study-wide results and caveats: Researchers did not determine the expanded peripheral T cells' antigen specificity.

Trimming stripped 1 base from V and 8 bases from J, with 18 bases between. This CDR3 is built from 17 residues. Germline V gene lookup returns CDR1 SGHVS and CDR2 FQNEAQ. This sample comprised CD4+ or CD8+ T cells sorted from blood, obtained in a trial of the OX40 agonist ivuxolimab. The chain recombines TRBV7-8 with TRBJ1-6; possibly TRBD1 for D (6 bases). This TCR derives from an adult with an advanced solid tumor such as melanoma, head and neck, liver or kidney cancer. The CDR3 DNA reads TGTGCCAGCAGCTTAGTGTTTGGGGGGCAGGGTTATTCACCCCTCCACTTT. Its protein is CASSLVFGGQGYSPLHF.